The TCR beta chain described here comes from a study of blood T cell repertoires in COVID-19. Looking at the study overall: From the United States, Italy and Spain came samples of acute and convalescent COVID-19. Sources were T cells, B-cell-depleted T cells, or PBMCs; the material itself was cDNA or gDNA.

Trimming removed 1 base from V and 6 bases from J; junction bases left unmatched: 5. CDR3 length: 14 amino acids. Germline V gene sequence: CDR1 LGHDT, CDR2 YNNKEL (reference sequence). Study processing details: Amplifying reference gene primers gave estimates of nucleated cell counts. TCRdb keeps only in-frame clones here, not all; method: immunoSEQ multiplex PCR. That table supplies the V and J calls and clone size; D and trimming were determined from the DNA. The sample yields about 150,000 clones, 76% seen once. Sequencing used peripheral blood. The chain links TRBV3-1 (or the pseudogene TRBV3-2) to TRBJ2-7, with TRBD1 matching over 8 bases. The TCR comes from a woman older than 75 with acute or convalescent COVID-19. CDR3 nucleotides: TGTGCCAGCAGCCAAGGGACAGGGTGGGGCGAGCAGTACTTC. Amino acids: CASSQGTGWGEQYF.